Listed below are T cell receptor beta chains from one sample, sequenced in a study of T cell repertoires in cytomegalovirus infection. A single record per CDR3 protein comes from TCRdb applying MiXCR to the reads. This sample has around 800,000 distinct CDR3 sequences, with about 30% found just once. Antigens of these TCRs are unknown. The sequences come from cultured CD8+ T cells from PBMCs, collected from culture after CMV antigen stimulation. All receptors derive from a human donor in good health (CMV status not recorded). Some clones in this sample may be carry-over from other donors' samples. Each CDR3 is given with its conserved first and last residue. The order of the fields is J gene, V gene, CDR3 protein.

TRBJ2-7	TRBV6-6	CASRGQSRYEQYF
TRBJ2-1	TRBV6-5	CASTKNPGTPYNEQFF
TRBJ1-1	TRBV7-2	CASSPQGSRVWDTEAFF
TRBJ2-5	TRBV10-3	CAIRGTSGGEETQYF
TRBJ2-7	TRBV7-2	CASSFVGQGIEWQYF
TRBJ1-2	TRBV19	CASSIGSGDGYTF
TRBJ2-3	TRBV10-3	CAISESMGGTRHGTDTQYF
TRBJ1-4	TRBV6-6	CASLRNIPTVGTEEKLFF
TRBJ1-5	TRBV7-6	CASSLAAGQNQPQHF
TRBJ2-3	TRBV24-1	CATSDDSPRFADTQYF
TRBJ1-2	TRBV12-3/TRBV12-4	CANSPLRGLANYGYTF
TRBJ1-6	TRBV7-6	CASSLGGVGNSPLHF
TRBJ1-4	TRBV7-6	CASSPPKQGAANEKLFF